This entry lists 21 T cell receptor beta chains sequenced from one sample in a study of T cells in Graves' hyperthyroidism and ophthalmopathy. Amplification yielded TCR beta CDR3 regions, with RNA transcripts as the source. First-round RT-PCR of the TCR CDR3 relied on the HTBI primer set. TCRdb recomputed calls from the multiplex PCR reads with MiXCR, one row per CDR3 protein. The sample consists of a few hundred thousand distinct CDR3 sequences, roughly 50% of them appearing once. The sequencing input was peripheral blood or thyroid tissue (not recorded which). The receptors shown here come from a woman aged 18-30 years with Graves' hyperthyroidism.

This clonotype occurred many times. This chain links TRBV2 with TRBJ1-2; possibly TRBD1 for D (5 bases). V dropped 5 bases and J dropped 4 bases, with 11 bases sitting between them. CDR3 length equals 13 residues. In germline, CDR1 is SNHLY, CDR2 FYNNEI. Here the CDR3 DNA reads TGTGCCAGCAGTCTAGGGGCAGTCTATGGCTACACCTTC. Its protein is CASSLGAVYGYTF. The full variable domain, completed using reference TRBV2 and TRBJ1-2, is EPEVTQTPSHQVTQMGQEVILRCVPISNHLYFYWYRQILGQKVEFLVSFYNNEISEKSEIFDDQFSVERPDGSNFTLKIRSTKLEDSAMYFCASSLGAVYGYTFGSGTRLTVV.

Here the CDR3 reads CATSRDRVGEQYF. As DNA, the CDR3 is TGTGCCACCAGCAGGGACAGGGTTGGGGAGCAGTACTTC. The J gene is TRBJ2-7, the V gene TRBV15; 8 positions match TRBD1. Trimming cost V 3 bases and J 7 bases; bases outside gene matches: 5. The CDR3 extends over 13 amino acids. CDR1 and CDR2 from the germline V gene are LNHNV and YYDKDF (reference sequence). The variable domain in full, completed from reference TRBV15 and TRBJ2-7, reads DAMVIQNPRYQVTQFGKPVTLSCSQTLNHNVMYWYQQKSSQAPKLLFHYYDKDFNNEADTPDNFQSRRPNTSFCFLDIRSPGLGDTAMYLCATSRDRVGEQYFGPGTRLTVT.

This clonotype was picked up a small number of times. This rearrangement joins TRBV10-2 to TRBJ2-3; 8 bases align to TRBD2. The J segment lost 6 bases and the V segment lost 7 bases, leaving 9 bases of the junction unmatched. Germline CDR1 reads WSHSY; CDR2 reads SAAADI. The CDR3 consists of 14 residues. CDR3 DNA: TGCGCCAGCAACCAAGCGGGAGAGGGCGATACGCAGTATTTT. It encodes CASNQAGEGDTQYF.

The chain uses TRBV6-5 and TRBJ2-7; tentative D call: TRBD2 (5 bases). V lost 6 bases and J lost 9, with 21 bases in between. The germline CDR1 and CDR2 sequences are MNHEY and SVGAGI. The CDR3 runs to 14 residues. In DNA form, the CDR3 reads TGTGCCAGCAGGGGAGCCGGGCCATCGGTCGGGCAGTACTTC. Translation gives CASRGAGPSVGQYF.

This clonotype was seen repeatedly, ten times or more. Sequence at one end of the junction differs from germline and may be a read error. V gene TRBV25-1 combines with J gene TRBJ2-2, with D hard to call. The CDR3 totals 11 residues. Per the germline V gene, CDR1 is MGHDK and CDR2 is SYGVNS. In DNA, the CDR3 is TGTGCCAGCAGGGAATCCGGGGAGCTGTTTTTT. This gives the protein CASRESGELFF.

The V and J genes are TRBV20-1 and TRBJ2-5; D may match TRBD1 or TRBD2 (5 bases each). Trimming removed 2 bases from V and 0 bases from J, with 10 bases in between. The CDR3 is made up of 14 amino acids. Germline V lookup: CDR1 DFQATT, CDR2 SNEGSKA (reference sequence). CDR3 sequence reads: CSARRDPNQETQYF. As DNA, the CDR3 is TGCAGTGCTAGACGGGACCCCAACCAAGAGACCCAGTACTTC.

As concerns this clonotype: The missing conserved phenylalanine or tryptophan at the end of this CDR3 makes a read error likely. The limits of the CDR3 on the DNA are not certain, so only TCRdb's listed CDR3 is given. The chain combines TRBV14 with TRBJ2-5; the DNA was not compared with TRBD1, the D call given in the table. CDR1 SGHDN and CDR2 FVKESK come from the germline V gene. With termini counted, the CDR3 has 8 amino acids. CDR3: CASSQVSG.

The chain has TRBV7-2 and TRBJ1-2; 8 bases align to TRBD1. Germline lookup yields CDR1 SGHTA and CDR2 FQGNSA. The ends lost 5 bases at V and 2 bases at J; junction bases unmatched: 4. CDR3 length: 14 amino acids. The CDR3 is CASSVDRVNYGYTF. CDR3 in DNA: TGTGCCAGCAGCGTGGACAGGGTCAACTATGGCTACACCTTC.

The V call is TRBV4-1, the J call TRBJ2-5; 10 bases align to TRBD2. This CDR3 is built from 15 residues. With 1 base clipped from V and 3 bases from J, the junction kept 2 bases outside the gene matches. The germline V gene encodes CDR1 MGHRA and CDR2 YSYEKL. The CDR3, as DNA: TGCGCCAGCAGCCAAGGGACTAGCGGCAAAGAGACCCAGTACTTC. Protein: CASSQGTSGKETQYF.

This chain links TRBV7-6 with TRBJ2-5; the D gene could be TRBD1 or TRBD2 (5 bases each). The V end was cut by 5 bases, the J end by 0 bases, with 16 bases between. Germline CDR1 SGHVS, CDR2 FNYEAQ. This CDR3 has 16 amino acids. CDR3 nucleotides: TGTGCCAGCAGCCAAGGGTCGGGACGTCACCAAGAGACCCAGTACTTC. Translation gives CASSQGSGRHQETQYF.

The CDR3 nucleotides read TGTGCCAGCAGCGGTCGGACTAGCGCAGAGACCCAGTACTTC. Amino acids: CASSGRTSAETQYF. The chain is built from TRBV7-6 and TRBJ2-5; TRBD2 agrees at 9 bases. Germline CDR1 SGHVS, CDR2 FNYEAQ. V shed 5 bases and J 4 bases; nucleotides not matched to a gene: 5. The CDR3 has 14 residues.

This clonotype appeared a few times. This chain uses TRBV7-3 with TRBJ2-2; D is unclear. CDR3 length: 14 amino acids. In germline, CDR1 is SGHTA, CDR2 FQGTGA. V was pared by 8 bases and J by 7 bases, with 17 bases between. The CDR3 DNA sequence: TGTGCCAGCGCCCTTGGTCCCGACCTCGGGGAGCTGTTTTTT. It codes for CASALGPDLGELFF.

The sample holds many counts of this clonotype. The CDR3 DNA reads TGTGCCACCAGCAGAGCAAGGGGGCCTACTGAAGCTTTCTTT. Translated: CATSRARGPTEAFF. The chain joins TRBV15 to TRBJ1-1; 7 bases align to TRBD1. V lost 1 base to trimming and J lost 5 bases; unmatched junction nucleotides: 4. This CDR3 has 14 residues. Germline V lookup: CDR1 LNHNV, CDR2 YYDKDF (reference sequence).

The genes are TRBV7-2 and TRBJ2-5, with 9 nucleotides matching TRBD2. J lost 7 bases, V lost 5 bases, and 14 bases had no gene match. The germline V gene has CDR1 SGHTA and CDR2 FQGNSA. The CDR3 has 16 amino acids. The CDR3 DNA sequence: TGTGCCAGCAGCCCCGGACTAGCGTCAGGGGAAAGGACCCAGTACTTC. Translation: CASSPGLASGERTQYF.

The chain couples TRBV15 to TRBJ2-7; D may be TRBD1 or TRBD2 (5 bases each). The CDR3 consists of 14 residues. The V gene's germline CDR1 is LNHNV and CDR2 YYDKDF (reference sequence). V lost 3 bases and J 7 bases, leaving 16 bases between the germline ends. CDR3 amino acids: CATSRDSRGNEQYF. DNA for the CDR3: TGTGCCACCAGCAGGGACTCCCGGGGCAATGAGCAGTACTTC.

The chain joins TRBV7-6 to TRBJ2-2; D is ambiguous. The CDR3 is made up of 10 amino acids. Per the germline V gene, CDR1 is SGHVS and CDR2 is FNYEAQ. The V end lost 7 bases, the J end lost 3 bases, and 0 bases lay between the germline ends. CDR3 coding DNA: TGTGCCAGCAACACCGGGGAGCTGTTTTTT. Translation: CASNTGELFF.

This clonotype was seen a few times. V gene TRBV20-1 combines with J gene TRBJ1-5, with D uncertain. The V gene lost 3 bases and the J gene lost 3 bases, with 12 bases spanning the gap. Germline values: CDR1 DFQATT, CDR2 SNEGSKA (reference sequence). The length of the CDR3 is 14 residues. Here the CDR3 reads CSASLGPSNQPQHF. The CDR3 DNA reads TGCAGTGCTAGCCTTGGACCGTCCAATCAGCCCCAGCATTTT.

This clonotype has ten or more counts. A junction boundary mismatches the germline segment, possibly from a read error. V is TRBV7-9 and J is TRBJ2-2; 12 bases line up with TRBD1. The CDR3 is 15 residues long. Germline V gives CDR1 SEHNR, CDR2 FQNEAQ (reference sequence). The CDR3 here is CASSSGQGATGELFF. The CDR3, as DNA: TGCGCCAGCAGCTCGGGACAGGGGGCCACCGGGGAGCTGTTTTTT.

The gene calls are TRBV12-3 or TRBV12-4 and TRBJ1-3; D is perhaps TRBD1 (5 bases). V dropped 2 bases and J dropped 2 bases, with 10 bases sitting between them. CDR3 length: 15 residues. CDR3 nucleotide sequence: TGTGCCAGCAGTTTACAGGGAATTACTGGAAACACCATATATTTT. This sequence encodes CASSLQGITGNTIYF.

The table lists this clonotype with a count of one. The chain recombines TRBV24-1 with TRBJ2-3, with 7 bases lining up with TRBD2. J lost 4 bases, V lost 0 bases, and 3 bases had no gene match. This CDR3 contains 15 residues. Germline V gene lookup returns CDR1 KGHDR and CDR2 SFDVKD. The CDR3 spells CATSDLWEGPDTQYF. The CDR3 DNA reads TGTGCCACCAGTGATTTGTGGGAGGGCCCAGATACGCAGTATTTT.

This clonotype appeared once. The rearrangement uses TRBV7-9 and TRBJ2-7, with D unresolved. Germline values: CDR1 SEHNR, CDR2 FQNEAQ (reference sequence). The V end was cut by 3 bases, the J end by 6 bases, with 9 bases between. The CDR3 extends over 12 amino acids. The CDR3 bases are TGTGCCAGCAGCTTGGCTGAGGCCGAGCAGTACTTC. It translates to CASSLAEAEQYF.